Below are 18 T cell receptor beta chains sequenced from a single sample in a study of cytomegalovirus exposure and HLA in healthy donors. Amplification used 60 Vbeta primers and 13 Jbeta primers. TCRdb's copy holds only in-frame clones and misses some; the assay was immunoSEQ multiplex PCR. The profile shows a few hundred thousand clones, about four fifths of them singletons. The sample taken for sequencing was PBMCs. These receptors all come from a man between 25 and 39 years old in good health and CMV-seronegative.

This clone was seen a few times. This chain joins TRBV5-5 and TRBJ1-5; no clear D. The CDR3 sequence is 14 residues long. Trimming removed 0 bases at V and 8 bases at J, with 12 bases between. From germline, CDR1 is SGHKS and CDR2 YYEKEE (reference sequence). The CDR3 region is CASSLAVAGKPQHF. The CDR3 nucleotides are TGTGCCAGCAGCTTGGCCGTTGCGGGAAAGCCCCAGCATTTT. Full variable domain (outside the CDR3, taken from reference TRBV5-5 and TRBJ1-5): DAGVTQSPTHLIKTRGQQVTLRCSPISGHKSVSWYQQVLGQGPQFIFQYYEKEERGRGNFPDRFSARQFPNYSSELNVNALLLGDSALYLCASSLAVAGKPQHFGDGTRLSIL.

This rearrangement joins TRBV5-8 to TRBJ1-3, with D possibly being TRBD1 (6 bases). This CDR3 has 15 amino acids. Germline CDR1 SGHTS, CDR2 YDEGEE. V lost 0 bases, J lost 0 bases, and 7 bases lay in between. The CDR3 protein is CASSLGDNSGNTIYF. In DNA form, the CDR3 reads TGTGCCAGCAGCTTGGGGGACAACTCTGGAAACACCATATATTTT.

This clone was observed a single time. The V gene is TRBV10-3, the J gene TRBJ2-7; TRBD2 matches at 7 bases. The V segment lost 3 bases and the J segment 2 bases; nucleotides outside the gene matches: 10. The CDR3 is made up of 16 amino acids. Germline V gives CDR1 ENHRY, CDR2 SYGVKD. The CDR3 region is CAISETGAGKPYEQYF. CDR3 DNA: TGTGCCATCAGTGAAACGGGAGCGGGGAAACCCTACGAGCAGTACTTC.

The CDR3 nucleotides read TGTGCCGGGGTCAGGGAAATCACAGATACGCAGTATTTT. It specifies CAGVREITDTQYF. This rearrangement joins TRBV2 to TRBJ2-3; D perhaps matches TRBD1 (5 bases). CDR3 length: 13 residues. Germline V gene sequence: CDR1 SNHLY, CDR2 FYNNEI. V lost 11 bases and J 2 bases, leaving 14 bases between the germline ends. Combining the CDR3 with reference TRBV2 and TRBJ2-3 gives the whole variable domain EPEVTQTPSHQVTQMGQEVILRCVPISNHLYFYWYRQILGQKVEFLVSFYNNEISEKSEIFDDQFSVERPDGSNFTLKIRSTKLEDSAMYFCAGVREITDTQYFGPGTRLTVL.

The chain employs TRBV6-5 and TRBJ2-3; the match to TRBD1 covers 8 bases. This CDR3 contains 15 residues. Germline CDR1 MNHEY, CDR2 SVGAGI. V gave up 4 bases and J gave up 3 bases; unmatched junction bases: 6. The CDR3 DNA reads as TGTGCCAGCAGTTCTTACAGGGGGTTGACAGATACGCAGTATTTT. It yields the protein CASSSYRGLTDTQYF.

V gene TRBV19 combines with J gene TRBJ1-1, with D maybe TRBD1 (6 bases). The V gene lost 4 bases and the J gene lost 0 bases, with 6 bases spanning the gap. The CDR3 consists of 13 residues. CDR1 LNHDA and CDR2 SQIVND come from the germline V gene (reference sequence). CDR3 in amino acids: CASSRTVNTEAFF. CDR3 in DNA: TGTGCCAGTAGTAGGACAGTGAACACTGAAGCTTTCTTT.

V gene TRBV4-1 combines with J gene TRBJ1-1; 9 bases map to TRBD1. The V gene's germline CDR1 is MGHRA and CDR2 YSYEKL. The J segment lost 0 bases and the V segment lost 1 base, leaving 3 bases of the junction unmatched. CDR3 size: 16 residues. The DNA for the CDR3 is TGCGCCAGCAGCCAAGCTGGGACAGGGTTGAACACTGAAGCTTTCTTT. Encoded protein: CASSQAGTGLNTEAFF.

V and J are TRBV10-1 and TRBJ1-1, with D possibly TRBD1 on 5 matching bases. V lost 5 bases, J lost 2 bases, and 15 bases lay in between. This CDR3 is built from 15 residues. Germline CDR1 reads WNHNN; CDR2 reads SYGVQD (reference sequence). The CDR3 here is CASSKTDSRNTEAFF. The CDR3 DNA reads TGCGCCAGCAGTAAGACCGACAGCCGAAACACTGAAGCTTTCTTT.

The gene calls are TRBV11-2 and TRBJ1-1; 9 bases match TRBD1. V dropped 0 bases and J dropped 3; count of bases not matched to a gene: 11. CDR3 length: 18 amino acids. Germline assignment: CDR1 SGHAT and CDR2 FQNNGV. The CDR3 loop reads CASSLESGTGNWDTEAFF. Written as DNA, the CDR3 is TGTGCCAGCAGCTTAGAATCTGGGACAGGGAATTGGGACACTGAAGCTTTCTTT.

The chain combines TRBV6-4 with TRBJ1-1; the match to TRBD1 covers 9 bases. Germline loops: CDR1 MRHNA, CDR2 SNTAGT. J lost 4 bases, V lost 8 bases, and 11 bases had no gene match. CDR3 length equals 15 residues. CDR3: CASLTGTGNSTEAFF. CDR3 DNA sequence: TGTGCCAGCCTTACCGGGACAGGGAATTCCACTGAAGCTTTCTTT.

This clone was detected only once. The rearrangement links TRBV25-1 to TRBJ2-7; D is possibly TRBD1 (8 bases). Germline V CDR1 and CDR2: MGHDK, SYGVNS. V was shortened by 4 bases and J by 7 bases, with 17 bases between the two germline ends. The CDR3 sequence is 14 residues long. Here the CDR3 DNA reads TGTGCCAGCAGTGCCGACACAGGGGGGGTTGAGCAGTACTTC. Translated: CASSADTGGVEQYF.

This clone showed up just once. The rearrangement uses TRBV29-1 and TRBJ2-7; 7 bases are a match to TRBD1. Germline lookup yields CDR1 SQVTM and CDR2 ANQGSEA. Trimming removed 6 bases from V and 6 bases from J; junction bases left unmatched: 8. The CDR3 runs 12 residues. CDR3 residues: CSVRDSLCEQYF. CDR3 DNA sequence: TGCAGCGTCCGGGACAGCTTATGCGAGCAGTACTTC.

This chain joins TRBV10-3 and TRBJ1-3; 7 bases line up with TRBD1. Germline CDR1 and CDR2: ENHRY and SYGVKD. This CDR3 spans 16 amino acids. J lost 0 bases, V lost 0 bases, and 2 bases had no gene match. The CDR3 region has the DNA TGTGCCATCAGTGAGTCGGGACAGCTCTCTGGAAACACCATATATTTT. Translated: CAISESGQLSGNTIYF.

This clone occurred a few times. This chain uses TRBV28 with TRBJ1-5, with 7 bases identical to TRBD1. The CDR3 loop spans 15 amino acids. Germline lookup yields CDR1 MDHEN and CDR2 SYDVKM. V shed 6 bases, J shed 3 bases, and the junction held 8 bases outside the gene matches. CDR3 bases: TGTGCCAGCAGGCTCCCAACAGGGGTCAATCAGCCCCAGCATTTT. Its protein is CASRLPTGVNQPQHF.

V usage is TRBV6-6 and J usage is TRBJ2-7; TRBD2 aligns across 8 bases. The CDR3 consists of 13 residues. Germline loops: CDR1 MNHNY, CDR2 SVGAGI (reference sequence). V shed 10 bases and J 4 bases; nucleotides not matched to a gene: 9. The CDR3: CATHHGGEYEQYF. CDR3 nucleotides: TGTGCCACCCATCACGGGGGGGAGTACGAGCAGTACTTC.

This clone turned up a few times. V usage is TRBV7-3 and J usage is TRBJ2-7, with TRBD2 as a possible D gene (7 bases). V was clipped by 5 bases and J by 2 bases, with 16 bases between them. Germline-derived CDR1 and CDR2 are SGHTA and FQGTGA. The CDR3 contains 15 residues. The CDR3 loop reads CASSPGGGATYEQYF. Here the CDR3 DNA reads TGTGCCAGCAGCCCTGGGGGGGGCGCAACCTACGAGCAGTACTTC.

V and J are TRBV25-1 and TRBJ2-1; D is possibly TRBD1 (5 bases). This CDR3 is built from 15 residues. From germline, CDR1 is MGHDK and CDR2 SYGVNS. V was shortened by 7 bases and J by 4 bases, with 17 bases between the two germline ends. CDR3 coding DNA: TGTGCCAGCAAGGGATGGGGCACACAGTACAATGAGCAGTTCTTC. Protein sequence: CASKGWGTQYNEQFF.

The rearrangement uses TRBV10-3 and TRBJ2-7, with TRBD2 matching 7 bases. The CDR3 runs 17 residues. The germline V gene encodes CDR1 ENHRY and CDR2 SYGVKD. Germline trimming cut 2 bases from V and 3 bases from J; bases unmatched to any gene: 13. The CDR3 loop is CAISETPAGWTLYEQYF. CDR3 in DNA: TGTGCCATCAGTGAGACTCCAGCGGGGTGGACCCTCTACGAGCAGTACTTC.